This TCR beta chain was identified in a study of beta chain features in type 1 diabetes (dated by TCRdb to the late 2010s). Study-level background: Mean age, gender distribution, total cell number and subset yield were not different between patients and healthy donors. A total of 85 million to 140 million sorted cells were examined across all samples, and the number of cells per subset was strongly correlated with RNA yield. The study compared TCRB repertoires of sorted circulating CD4+ T cell subsets between recently diagnosed type 1 diabetes patients and matched healthy donors. Regulatory and stem cell-like memory subsets were obtained from only 8 patients and about 8 healthy donors, while naive and central memory subsets were obtained from all 30 or so donors. The full study reports these points: HLA sub-analyses involved small numbers of individuals, so any influence of HLA type on TCRB rearrangement remained unresolved. Because cDNA was sequenced instead of genomic DNA, highly expressing activated cells could be over-represented, though the groups showed no difference in activation or CD3 levels. PCR may preferentially amplify shorter templates, but because patient and control samples were amplified and corrected together, any resulting skew would affect both groups equally. Naive, central memory and regulatory TCRB repertoires appeared to be more similar among patients than among healthy donors. Patients with type 1 diabetes made fewer insertions and deleted more nucleotides at VDJ recombination sites, implying thymic rearrangement abnormalities. Type 1 diabetes patients showed a moderate but significant shortening of TCRB CDR3 length in all four CD4+ subsets.

The High Capacity cDNA Reverse Transcription Kit was used to reverse transcribe all of the isolated RNA, meaning that expressed TCRB transcripts were what got sequenced. Deep immunoSEQ sequencing was applied to naive, central memory and regulatory T cell samples, giving an average of around 4 million total reads per sample. Sorted cells were lysed in RLT buffer, and RNA was extracted using DNase-treated RNeasy Micro or Mini kits according to cell number. To prevent cross-contamination, every cell subset was processed on its own, while patient and healthy donor samples were processed together. TCRB sequences were amplified from cDNA with the immunoSEQ multiplex PCR, producing 87-bp fragments spanning the CDR3 region. Sequencing of the amplicons was done on the Illumina HiSeq platform. The paper's data handling went like this. PCR bias was corrected computationally using synthetic template baselines, and reads within Hamming distance 2 were collapsed, with unmergeable singletons discarded. Reads were aligned against IMGT to assign V, D and J genes, CDR3 length and insertions or deletions at six rearrangement sites. Within each subset, clonotype counts were normalized to sorted cell number, after which true diversity and Gini coefficients were computed with the tcR R package. The overlap coefficient, calculated on TCRB nucleotide sequences, was used to quantify repertoire sharing. The immuneACCESS repertoire file appears here via TCRdb, limited to in-frame rearrangements. These files lack a portion of the clones; in checked studies, under half of the deficit traces to unresolved V genes, and the cause of the others is not known. V, J and clone size derive from that table, while D and trimming were established from the DNA sequence. The sample has 200,000 to 250,000 clones on record, approximately 11% of them singletons. The leading ten clones occupy roughly 1.3% of the sample.

The trim is 5 bases for V and 3 bases for J, with a gap of 14 bases between the germline ends. The germline V gene gives CDR1 as SGHTA and CDR2 as FQGTGA. The CDR3 sequence holds 14 residues, the cysteine and phenylalanine included. Only the CDR3 portion is preserved as DNA: 42 bases, with reading frame beginning at the first base. Remarks on this clone: Its antigen is still unknown. The sample holds no much larger clone one base away, and base qualities are not on file.

From each donor, a single peripheral blood sample of 100 to 150 mL on average was drawn into heparinised tubes. A BD FACSAria II and a panel including CD45RO, CCR7, CD25, CD127, CD95 and CD27 were used to sort naive, central memory, regulatory and stem cell-like memory CD4+ T cells. Every sorted population had a purity above 95%. Right away, PBMCs were isolated by Lymphoprep density gradient centrifugation and were stained directly, with no culture step. So that batch effects would be minimized, each experiment stained and sorted samples in pairs, pairing one healthy donor with one patient. Input material: central memory CD4+ T cells from blood. The origin of this receptor is a man between 18 and 35 years old in good health. The chain couples TRBV7-3 to TRBJ2-7, with no confidently assigned D gene. The CDR3: CASSPDRLNYEQYF. The sequenced DNA: TGTGCCAGCAGCCCAGACCGGCTAAACTACGAGCAGTACTTC. The variable domain in full, with residues beyond the CDR3 obtained from the reference TRBV7-3 and TRBJ2-7 genes, is GAGVSQTPSNKVTEKGKYVELRCDPISGHTALYWYRQSLGQGPEFLIYFQGTGAADDSGLPNDRFFAVRPEGSVSTLKIQRTERGDSAVYLCASSPDRLNYEQYFGPGTRLTVT.